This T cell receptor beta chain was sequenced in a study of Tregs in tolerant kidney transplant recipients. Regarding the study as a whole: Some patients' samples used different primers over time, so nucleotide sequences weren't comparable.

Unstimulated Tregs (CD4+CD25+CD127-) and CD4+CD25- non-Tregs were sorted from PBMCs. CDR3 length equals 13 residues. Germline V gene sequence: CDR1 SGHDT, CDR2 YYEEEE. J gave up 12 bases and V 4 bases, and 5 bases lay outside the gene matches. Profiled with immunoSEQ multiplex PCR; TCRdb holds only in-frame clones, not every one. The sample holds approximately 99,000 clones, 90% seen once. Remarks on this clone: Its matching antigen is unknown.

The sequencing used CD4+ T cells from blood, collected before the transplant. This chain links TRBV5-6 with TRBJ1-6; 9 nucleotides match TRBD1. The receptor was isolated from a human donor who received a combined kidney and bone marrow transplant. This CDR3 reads CASSLDRGEPLHF. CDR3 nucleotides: TGTGCCAGCAGCCTGGACAGGGGTGAACCCCTCCACTTT.